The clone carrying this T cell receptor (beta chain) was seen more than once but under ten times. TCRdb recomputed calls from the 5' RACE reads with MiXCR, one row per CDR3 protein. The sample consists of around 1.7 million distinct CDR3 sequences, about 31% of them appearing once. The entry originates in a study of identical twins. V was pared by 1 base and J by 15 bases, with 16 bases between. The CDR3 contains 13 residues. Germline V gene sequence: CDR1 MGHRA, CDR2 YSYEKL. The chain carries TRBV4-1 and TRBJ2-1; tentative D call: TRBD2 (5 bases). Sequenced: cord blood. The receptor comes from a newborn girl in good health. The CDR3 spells CASSQGETNVRFF. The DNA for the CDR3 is TGCGCCAGCAGCCAAGGGGAGACCAACGTCCGGTTCTTC.